The clone carrying this T cell receptor beta chain was observed a single time. What it binds is not known. The data were taken from a study of shared clonotypes between healthy human individuals. Study conclusions and caveats: When naive CD4 clonotypes were compared across several donors, about 4.9% were shared. Though the depth was large, rarefaction showed that sorted-subset sequencing was incomplete.

Germline CDR1 and CDR2: SGHAT and FQNNGV. This CDR3 contains 17 residues. V was clipped by 3 bases and J by 6 bases; unmatched bases: 15. The donors, healthy adults who were HIV-negative, had experienced no recent acute infections or vaccinations. Into CD45RA+ naive and CD45RA-negative memory subsets, the CD4+ cells were split. Profiling relied on immunoSEQ multiplex PCR, and the TCRdb table lists in-frame clones only, not all of them. The sample yields a few million clones, 90% to 95% seen once. Sequencing used naive CD4+ T cells from PBMCs. Subset specified: CD45RA+ positively selected. This receptor was taken from a man in his late teens or twenties in good health. Some clones in this sample may be carry-over from other donors' samples. The V call is TRBV11-2, the J call TRBJ2-3; 7 bases align to TRBD2. The CDR3 bases are TGTGCCAGCAGCTTGAGTCCAGGGAGGGGATTGGCGGATACGCAGTATTTT. Translating gives CASSLSPGRGLADTQYF.